Below are 24 T cell receptor beta chains sequenced from a single sample in a study of regulatory T cells in long-lasting Graves disease. Researchers made TCR beta libraries by using iRepertoire HTBI primers and running Arm-PCR on CDR3 regions. TCRdb ran MiXCR on the multiplex PCR reads and lists one entry per CDR3 protein. The repertoire holds a few hundred thousand distinct CDR3 sequences, with 12% as singletons. The time point is: newly diagnosed GD, antithyroid drugs for less than 3 months. Isolated PBMC RNA provided the starting material for the TCR library. These same data were also listed under a study on T cells in Graves' hyperthyroidism and ophthalmopathy.

The sample here was peripheral blood mononuclear cells (PBMCs), taken at new diagnosis, from a patient treated with antithyroid drugs. The receptor set was obtained from a young woman with Graves disease.

The chain combines TRBV20-1 with TRBJ2-1; the match to TRBD2 covers 9 bases. The CDR3 length is 16 residues. CDR1 is DFQATT, CDR2 SNEGSKA, per germline (reference sequence). V shed 0 bases, J shed 2 bases, and the junction held 5 bases outside the gene matches. Written as DNA, the CDR3 is TGCAGTGCTAGAGATCCAGGCGGGGGGGCCTACAATGAGCAGTTCTTC. This translates into CSARDPGGGAYNEQFF.

Notes on this clonotype: A much larger clone lies a single base off, so this may be a read error. The chain employs TRBV20-1 and TRBJ2-1; the match to TRBD2 covers 7 bases. V lost 6 bases and J lost 4; bases outside the gene matches: 15. Per germline, CDR1 DFQATT and CDR2 SNEGSKA (reference sequence). This CDR3 has 16 amino acids. The CDR3 DNA reads TGCAGTGCAACAACCTGGGACTACCCTTCTTACAATGAGCAGTTCTTC. This codes for CSATTWDYPSYNEQFF.

The V and J genes are TRBV7-2 and TRBJ1-2; D remains ambiguous. Germline V gene sequence: CDR1 SGHTA, CDR2 FQGNSA. This CDR3 is built from 13 residues. V lost 3 bases, J lost 3 bases, and 8 bases lay in between. The CDR3 region is CASSLGPHYGYTF. CDR3 DNA: TGTGCCAGCAGCTTGGGCCCTCACTATGGCTACACCTTC.

This clonotype was seen repeatedly, ten times or more. The chain combines TRBV30 with TRBJ1-4; D might be TRBD1 (5 bases). V was shortened by 5 bases and J by 5 bases, with 18 bases between the two germline ends. The CDR3 is 15 residues long. CDR1 and CDR2 from the germline V gene are GTSNPN and SVGIG (reference sequence). This chain's CDR3 is CAWGGPGTVNEKLFF. CDR3 nucleotides: TGTGCCTGGGGGGGTCCAGGGACCGTGAATGAAAAACTGTTTTTT.

About this clonotype: This may come from a read error, since a much larger clone is one base off. V gene TRBV5-1 combines with J gene TRBJ1-2; D perhaps matches TRBD1 (6 bases). The CDR3 covers 15 residues. The germline V gene has CDR1 SGHRS and CDR2 YFSETQ. The CDR3 DNA reads TGCGCCAGCAGCCCAACACTGGGGGCAGGCTATCGCTACACCTTC. Translated, it gives CASSPTLGAGYRYTF.

This clonotype was observed many times. This sequence joins TRBV12-3 or TRBV12-4 and TRBJ2-5, with TRBD2 matching over 15 bases. The CDR3 spans 17 residues. The V segment lost 4 bases and the J segment 0 bases; nucleotides outside the gene matches: 3. CDR3 nucleotides: TGTGCCAGCAGTTGGACTAGCGGGAGGGTATACCAAGAGACCCAGTACTTC. As protein: CASSWTSGRVYQETQYF.

This chain links TRBV28 with TRBJ1-2; tentative D call: TRBD1 (6 bases). Trimming stripped 6 bases from V and 8 bases from J, with 10 bases between. Germline V gene data show CDR1 as MDHEN and CDR2 as SYDVKM. This CDR3 has 11 amino acids. CDR3 sequence reads: CASRQGRGYTF. Written as DNA, the CDR3 is TGTGCCAGCAGACAGGGACGAGGCTACACCTTC.

Many counts were recorded for this clonotype. An end of the junction does not agree with germline; a read error may underlie this. The chain combines TRBV7-2 with TRBJ2-7, with D tentatively TRBD2 (6 bases). Per germline, CDR1 SGHTA and CDR2 FQGNSA. The CDR3 contains 16 residues. CDR3 amino acids: CASSLGSWGLGGSIHF. CDR3 DNA: TGTGCCAGCAGCTTAGGGTCTTGGGGACTTGGGGGTTCCATTCATTTC.

This clonotype was detected many times. The CDR3 sequence is CASSPGWGNTEAFF. The CDR3 nucleotides are TGTGCCAGCTCACCGGGTTGGGGGAACACTGAAGCTTTCTTT. The rearrangement uses TRBV18 and TRBJ1-1; D not certain. The CDR3 has 14 amino acids. V was shortened by 3 bases and J by 1 base, with 9 bases between the two germline ends. Germline V lookup: CDR1 KGHSH, CDR2 LQKENI.

The chain is built from TRBV27 and TRBJ1-4; the D gene is possibly TRBD1 (5 bases). Germline lookup yields CDR1 MNHEY and CDR2 SMNVEV (reference sequence). The CDR3 consists of 13 residues. Trimming took 6 bases from V and 8 from J, leaving 13 bases between them. The CDR3: CASSSGGGEKLFF. The DNA of the CDR3 is TGTGCCAGCAGCTCCGGGGGAGGGGAAAAACTGTTTTTT.

This clonotype was seen at least ten times. The chain carries TRBV6-1 and TRBJ1-6; 9 positions agree with TRBD1. J gave up 10 bases and V 6 bases, and 4 bases lay outside the gene matches. CDR1 and CDR2 (germline): MNHNS, SASEGT. This CDR3 spans 13 amino acids. As DNA, the CDR3 is TGTGCCAGCAGCCACGGGACAGGGTCACCCCTCCACTTT. This encodes CASSHGTGSPLHF.

This clonotype has a handful of counts. Here the CDR3 reads CASSMTGALGEQFF. In nucleotides, the CDR3 is TGTGCCAGCAGTATGACAGGGGCTTTAGGTGAGCAGTTCTTC. V usage is TRBV12-3 or TRBV12-4 and J usage is TRBJ2-1; 8 bases map to TRBD1. The CDR3 has 14 amino acids. Trimming cost V 5 bases and J 9 bases; bases outside gene matches: 9.

In this sample, this clonotype turned up many times. The genes are TRBV7-2 and TRBJ2-7; D perhaps matches TRBD1 (6 bases). V was cut by 3 bases and J by 0 bases, with 9 bases left in between. Germline V gene sequence: CDR1 SGHTA, CDR2 FQGNSA. There are 14 residues in the CDR3. The CDR3 loop is CASSFTGISYEQYF. Written as DNA, the CDR3 is TGTGCCAGCAGCTTCACAGGGATCTCCTACGAGCAGTACTTC.

This chain links TRBV28 with TRBJ2-3, with 9 bases matching TRBD2. The CDR3 totals 13 residues. V was clipped by 2 bases and J by 6 bases; unmatched bases: 0. Germline V gene lookup returns CDR1 MDHEN and CDR2 SYDVKM. CDR3 loop: CASSLGTSDTQYF. The CDR3 DNA reads as TGTGCCAGCAGTTTAGGGACTAGCGATACGCAGTATTTT.

This clonotype was recorded at least ten times. This chain uses TRBV6-5 with TRBJ1-2; 11 positions agree with TRBD1. The CDR3 extends over 15 amino acids. The J segment lost 4 bases and the V segment lost 4 bases, leaving 5 bases of the junction unmatched. Germline V gene data show CDR1 as MNHEY and CDR2 as SVGAGI. This CDR3 is CASSWTGGASYGYTF. The CDR3 region has the DNA TGTGCCAGCAGTTGGACAGGGGGCGCAAGCTATGGCTACACCTTC.

In this sample, this clonotype turned up many times. The chain is built from TRBV7-6 and TRBJ1-1; the D gene is possibly TRBD1 (5 bases). With 0 bases removed from V and 0 bases from J, the gap between germline ends came to 14 bases. Germline CDR1 reads SGHVS; CDR2 reads FNYEAQ. The CDR3 totals 17 residues. The chain's CDR3 is CASSLARGGGMNTEAFF. CDR3 in DNA: TGTGCCAGCAGCTTAGCGCGGGGGGGAGGCATGAACACTGAAGCTTTCTTT.

There are a few counts of this clonotype. The chain employs TRBV14 and TRBJ2-2, with TRBD2 matching 9 bases. J was trimmed by 7 bases and V by 4 bases; bases with no gene match: 13. Germline V gene lookup returns CDR1 SGHDN and CDR2 FVKESK. The CDR3 has 17 residues. In nucleotides, the CDR3 is TGTGCCAGCAGCCGCATAGCGGGAGAGCTTTTAGTCGGGGAGCTGTTTTTT. Translating it yields CASSRIAGELLVGELFF. The complete variable domain, with remaining parts taken from reference TRBV14 and TRBJ2-2, reads EAGVTQFPSHSVIEKGQTVTLRCDPISGHDNLYWYRRVMGKEIKFLLHFVKESKQDESGMPNNRFLAERTGGTYSTLKVQPAELEDSGVYFCASSRIAGELLVGELFFGEGSRLTVL.

J is TRBJ2-6 and V is TRBV27; D ambiguous. The CDR3 spans 15 residues. V was clipped by 10 bases and J by 0 bases, with 13 bases between them. Germline V gives CDR1 MNHEY, CDR2 SMNVEV (reference sequence). The CDR3, as DNA: TGTGCCACGCGAGGACGTGGCTCTGGGGCCAACGTCCTGACTTTC. It translates to CATRGRGSGANVLTF.

V usage is TRBV12-3 or TRBV12-4 and J usage is TRBJ1-1; 9 bases fit TRBD1. The CDR3 runs to 15 residues. V shed 6 bases, J shed 1 base, and the junction held 6 bases outside the gene matches. The CDR3 DNA follows: TGTGCCAGCAGACAACCGGGACAGGGGAACACTGAAGCTTTCTTT. This encodes CASRQPGQGNTEAFF.

This clonotype has at least ten counts. The chain employs TRBV6-1 and TRBJ2-2; maybe TRBD1 (6 bases). V lost 11 bases to trimming and J lost 2 bases, with 15 bases between them. In germline, CDR1 is MNHNS, CDR2 SASEGT. CDR3 length: 14 residues. DNA of the CDR3: TGTGCCGCCCACCGGACAGATAACACCGGGGAGCTGTTTTTT. Translated: CAAHRTDNTGELFF.

This clonotype was seen at least ten times. The gene calls are TRBV6-1 and TRBJ1-1; D perhaps matches TRBD1 (6 bases). Trimming removed 6 bases from V and 3 bases from J, with 11 bases in between. Germline CDR1 and CDR2: MNHNS and SASEGT. This CDR3 contains 13 residues. In DNA, the CDR3 is TGTGCCAGCAGACAGGGTTGGGACACTGAAGCTTTCTTT. It encodes CASRQGWDTEAFF.

There are many counts of this clonotype. CDR3 DNA: TGTGCCAGCAGTCCTACTCTGCGAGGGACTGAAGCTTTCTTT. It encodes CASSPTLRGTEAFF. The genes are TRBV11-1 and TRBJ1-1; D not resolved. V was trimmed by 6 bases and J by 5 bases, leaving 16 bases between them. The length of the CDR3 is 14 residues. Germline V CDR1 and CDR2: SGHAT, FQDESV (reference sequence).

About this clonotype itself: A much bigger clone sits one base away, suggesting this may be a read error. The chain recombines TRBV3-1 with TRBJ2-3; no firm D call. The germline gives CDR1 LGHDT, CDR2 YNNKEL (reference sequence). The CDR3 is made up of 15 amino acids. The CDR3, as DNA: TGTGCCAGCAGCCAGTACGGCAGTGACACAGATATGCAGTATTTT. Protein: CASSQYGSDTDMQYF.

This clonotype was counted at least ten times. This chain connects TRBV5-8 to TRBJ2-7; TRBD2 aligns across 15 bases. This CDR3 spans 17 amino acids. Germline V gives CDR1 SGHTS, CDR2 YDEGEE. V lost 3 bases to trimming and J lost 0 bases; unmatched junction nucleotides: 4. Here the CDR3 reads CASSSGLAGGNSYEQYF. CDR3 DNA sequence: TGTGCCAGCAGCTCGGGACTAGCGGGAGGTAACTCCTACGAGCAGTACTTC.